These T cell receptor beta chains were read from a single sample in a study of blood T cell repertoires in COVID-19. Generated by immunoSEQ multiplex PCR, the TCRdb table keeps only in-frame clones and is missing some. The sample contains under 60,000 clones, roughly nine tenths of which appear only once. The sequenced sample was peripheral blood. The receptors were sampled from a man aged 55 to 70 with acute or convalescent COVID-19. Each CDR3 is given with its conserved first and last residue.

v_gene | CDR3aa
TRBV18 | CASSPALVGRLNTEAFF
TRBV19 | CASSITRDAYEQYF
TRBV5-1 | CASSSAGGGPPTYNEQFF
TRBV30 | CAWSVHLAGVGGELFF
TRBV6-5 | CASSYSGQGAGNTIYF
TRBV9 | CASSASGDTDTQYF
TRBV3-1/TRBV3-2 | CASSQQTGVVEKLFF
TRBV19 | CASSRGGSTNEKLFF
TRBV2 | CASSSLRGRGYTF
TRBV13 | CASSLGLTSTGELFF
TRBV19 | CASSAGTGFTYNEQFF
TRBV19 | CASSPTNTEAFF
TRBV9 | CASSQRGVSKNIQYF
TRBV5-1 | CASSFGLDNEQFF
TRBV9 | CASSVEVGASTDTQYF
TRBV9 | CASSGQAYGYTF
TRBV29-1 | CSVQGPTDTQYF
TRBV7-9 | CASSSTGIGNQPQHF
TRBV7-2 | CASSPFATLETQYF
TRBV6-6 | CASSYSSNEQYF
TRBV2 | CASQDRRGNQPQHF
TRBV14 | CASSHDRGSYGYTF
TRBV12-3/TRBV12-4 | CASSLMGQSSTF
TRBV5-1 | CASSSGQFYEQYF
TRBV25-1 | CASMGQVYEQYF
TRBV24-1 | CATSDGGAGEKLFF
TRBV30 | CAWRAFSYNSPLHF
TRBV24-1 | CATSDSTGGANQPQHF
TRBV4-1 | CASSQVQGNSNQPQHF
TRBV27 | CASSSSWTAGNEKLFF
TRBV6-1 | CASSEAYLNTEAFF
TRBV3-1/TRBV3-2 | CASSQKGGVGEQYF
TRBV9 | CASSRSSNFGPDTQYF
TRBV29-1 | CSVTDSGNTIYF
TRBV5-1 | CASSLEGYQPQHF
TRBV12-2 | CASRLVSRKADSMNTEAFF
TRBV6-4 | CASSDSGGTGGNEQFF
TRBV10-3 | CAISGDSYSPLHF
TRBV6-6 | CASRMTDYEQYF
TRBV27 | CASSYRQTYEQYF
TRBV6-2/TRBV6-3 | CASSATGINSPLHF
TRBV2 | CASSALTAGTEAFF
TRBV18 | CASSLGVPGNTIYF
TRBV4-2 | CASSQTGGQTYNEQFF
TRBV5-6 | CASSFNRGKETQYF
TRBV4-1 | CASSQGSFREKLFF
TRBV7-2 | CASSLPGQNQKSYGYTF